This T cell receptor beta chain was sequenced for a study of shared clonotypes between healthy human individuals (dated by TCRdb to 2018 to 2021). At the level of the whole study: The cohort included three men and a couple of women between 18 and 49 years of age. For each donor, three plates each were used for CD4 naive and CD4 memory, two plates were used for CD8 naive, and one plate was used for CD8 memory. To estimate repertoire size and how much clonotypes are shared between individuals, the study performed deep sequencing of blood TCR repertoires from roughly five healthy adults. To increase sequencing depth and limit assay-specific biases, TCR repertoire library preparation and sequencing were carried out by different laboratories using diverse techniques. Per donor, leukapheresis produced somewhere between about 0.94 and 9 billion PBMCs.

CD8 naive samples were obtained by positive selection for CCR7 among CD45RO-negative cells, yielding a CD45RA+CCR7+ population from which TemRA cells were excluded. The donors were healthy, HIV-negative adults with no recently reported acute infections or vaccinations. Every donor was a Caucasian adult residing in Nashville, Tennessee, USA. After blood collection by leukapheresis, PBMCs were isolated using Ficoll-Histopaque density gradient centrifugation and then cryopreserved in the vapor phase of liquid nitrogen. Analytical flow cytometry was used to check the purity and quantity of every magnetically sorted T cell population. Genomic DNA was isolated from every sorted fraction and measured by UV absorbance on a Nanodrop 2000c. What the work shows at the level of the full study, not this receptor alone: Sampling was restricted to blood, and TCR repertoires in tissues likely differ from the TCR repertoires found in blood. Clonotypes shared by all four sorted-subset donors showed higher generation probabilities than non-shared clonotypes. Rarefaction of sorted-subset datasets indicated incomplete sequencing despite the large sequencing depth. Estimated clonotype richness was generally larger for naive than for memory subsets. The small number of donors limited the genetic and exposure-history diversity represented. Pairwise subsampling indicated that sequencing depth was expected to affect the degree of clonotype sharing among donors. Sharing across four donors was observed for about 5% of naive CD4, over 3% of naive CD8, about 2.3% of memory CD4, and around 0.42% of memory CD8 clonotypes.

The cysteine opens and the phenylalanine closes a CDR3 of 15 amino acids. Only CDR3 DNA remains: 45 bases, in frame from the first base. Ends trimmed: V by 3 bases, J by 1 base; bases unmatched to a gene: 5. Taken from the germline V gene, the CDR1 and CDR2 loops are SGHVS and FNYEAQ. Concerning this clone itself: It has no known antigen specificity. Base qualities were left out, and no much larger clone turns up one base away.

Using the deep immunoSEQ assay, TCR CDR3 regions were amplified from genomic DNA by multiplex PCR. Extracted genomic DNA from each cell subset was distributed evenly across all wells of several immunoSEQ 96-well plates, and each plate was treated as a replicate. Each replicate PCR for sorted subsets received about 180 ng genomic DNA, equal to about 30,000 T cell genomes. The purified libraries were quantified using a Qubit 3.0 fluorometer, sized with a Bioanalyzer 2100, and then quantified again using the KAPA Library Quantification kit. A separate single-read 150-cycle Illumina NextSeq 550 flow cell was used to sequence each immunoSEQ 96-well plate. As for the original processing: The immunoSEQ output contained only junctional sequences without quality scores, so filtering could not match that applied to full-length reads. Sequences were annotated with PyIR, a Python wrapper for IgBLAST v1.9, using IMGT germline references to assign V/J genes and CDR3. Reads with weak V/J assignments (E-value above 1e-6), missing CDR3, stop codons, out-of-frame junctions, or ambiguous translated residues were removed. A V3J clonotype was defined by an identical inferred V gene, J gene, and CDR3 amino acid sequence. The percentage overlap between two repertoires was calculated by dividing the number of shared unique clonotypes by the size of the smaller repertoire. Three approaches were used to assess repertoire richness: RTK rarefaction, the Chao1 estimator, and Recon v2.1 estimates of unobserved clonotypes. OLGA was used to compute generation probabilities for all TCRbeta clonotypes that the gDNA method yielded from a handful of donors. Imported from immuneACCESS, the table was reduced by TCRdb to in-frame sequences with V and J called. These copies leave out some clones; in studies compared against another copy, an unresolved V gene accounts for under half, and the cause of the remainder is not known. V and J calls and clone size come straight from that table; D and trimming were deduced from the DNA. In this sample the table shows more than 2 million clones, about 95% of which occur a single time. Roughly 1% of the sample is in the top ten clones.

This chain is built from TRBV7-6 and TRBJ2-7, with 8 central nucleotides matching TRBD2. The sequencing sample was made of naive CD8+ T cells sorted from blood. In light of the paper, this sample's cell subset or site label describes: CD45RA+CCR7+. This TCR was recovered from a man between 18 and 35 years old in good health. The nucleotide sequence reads TGTGCCAGCAGCTTGGGGAGCGGGAGTTCCTACGAGCAGTACTTC. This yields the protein CASSLGSGSSYEQYF.